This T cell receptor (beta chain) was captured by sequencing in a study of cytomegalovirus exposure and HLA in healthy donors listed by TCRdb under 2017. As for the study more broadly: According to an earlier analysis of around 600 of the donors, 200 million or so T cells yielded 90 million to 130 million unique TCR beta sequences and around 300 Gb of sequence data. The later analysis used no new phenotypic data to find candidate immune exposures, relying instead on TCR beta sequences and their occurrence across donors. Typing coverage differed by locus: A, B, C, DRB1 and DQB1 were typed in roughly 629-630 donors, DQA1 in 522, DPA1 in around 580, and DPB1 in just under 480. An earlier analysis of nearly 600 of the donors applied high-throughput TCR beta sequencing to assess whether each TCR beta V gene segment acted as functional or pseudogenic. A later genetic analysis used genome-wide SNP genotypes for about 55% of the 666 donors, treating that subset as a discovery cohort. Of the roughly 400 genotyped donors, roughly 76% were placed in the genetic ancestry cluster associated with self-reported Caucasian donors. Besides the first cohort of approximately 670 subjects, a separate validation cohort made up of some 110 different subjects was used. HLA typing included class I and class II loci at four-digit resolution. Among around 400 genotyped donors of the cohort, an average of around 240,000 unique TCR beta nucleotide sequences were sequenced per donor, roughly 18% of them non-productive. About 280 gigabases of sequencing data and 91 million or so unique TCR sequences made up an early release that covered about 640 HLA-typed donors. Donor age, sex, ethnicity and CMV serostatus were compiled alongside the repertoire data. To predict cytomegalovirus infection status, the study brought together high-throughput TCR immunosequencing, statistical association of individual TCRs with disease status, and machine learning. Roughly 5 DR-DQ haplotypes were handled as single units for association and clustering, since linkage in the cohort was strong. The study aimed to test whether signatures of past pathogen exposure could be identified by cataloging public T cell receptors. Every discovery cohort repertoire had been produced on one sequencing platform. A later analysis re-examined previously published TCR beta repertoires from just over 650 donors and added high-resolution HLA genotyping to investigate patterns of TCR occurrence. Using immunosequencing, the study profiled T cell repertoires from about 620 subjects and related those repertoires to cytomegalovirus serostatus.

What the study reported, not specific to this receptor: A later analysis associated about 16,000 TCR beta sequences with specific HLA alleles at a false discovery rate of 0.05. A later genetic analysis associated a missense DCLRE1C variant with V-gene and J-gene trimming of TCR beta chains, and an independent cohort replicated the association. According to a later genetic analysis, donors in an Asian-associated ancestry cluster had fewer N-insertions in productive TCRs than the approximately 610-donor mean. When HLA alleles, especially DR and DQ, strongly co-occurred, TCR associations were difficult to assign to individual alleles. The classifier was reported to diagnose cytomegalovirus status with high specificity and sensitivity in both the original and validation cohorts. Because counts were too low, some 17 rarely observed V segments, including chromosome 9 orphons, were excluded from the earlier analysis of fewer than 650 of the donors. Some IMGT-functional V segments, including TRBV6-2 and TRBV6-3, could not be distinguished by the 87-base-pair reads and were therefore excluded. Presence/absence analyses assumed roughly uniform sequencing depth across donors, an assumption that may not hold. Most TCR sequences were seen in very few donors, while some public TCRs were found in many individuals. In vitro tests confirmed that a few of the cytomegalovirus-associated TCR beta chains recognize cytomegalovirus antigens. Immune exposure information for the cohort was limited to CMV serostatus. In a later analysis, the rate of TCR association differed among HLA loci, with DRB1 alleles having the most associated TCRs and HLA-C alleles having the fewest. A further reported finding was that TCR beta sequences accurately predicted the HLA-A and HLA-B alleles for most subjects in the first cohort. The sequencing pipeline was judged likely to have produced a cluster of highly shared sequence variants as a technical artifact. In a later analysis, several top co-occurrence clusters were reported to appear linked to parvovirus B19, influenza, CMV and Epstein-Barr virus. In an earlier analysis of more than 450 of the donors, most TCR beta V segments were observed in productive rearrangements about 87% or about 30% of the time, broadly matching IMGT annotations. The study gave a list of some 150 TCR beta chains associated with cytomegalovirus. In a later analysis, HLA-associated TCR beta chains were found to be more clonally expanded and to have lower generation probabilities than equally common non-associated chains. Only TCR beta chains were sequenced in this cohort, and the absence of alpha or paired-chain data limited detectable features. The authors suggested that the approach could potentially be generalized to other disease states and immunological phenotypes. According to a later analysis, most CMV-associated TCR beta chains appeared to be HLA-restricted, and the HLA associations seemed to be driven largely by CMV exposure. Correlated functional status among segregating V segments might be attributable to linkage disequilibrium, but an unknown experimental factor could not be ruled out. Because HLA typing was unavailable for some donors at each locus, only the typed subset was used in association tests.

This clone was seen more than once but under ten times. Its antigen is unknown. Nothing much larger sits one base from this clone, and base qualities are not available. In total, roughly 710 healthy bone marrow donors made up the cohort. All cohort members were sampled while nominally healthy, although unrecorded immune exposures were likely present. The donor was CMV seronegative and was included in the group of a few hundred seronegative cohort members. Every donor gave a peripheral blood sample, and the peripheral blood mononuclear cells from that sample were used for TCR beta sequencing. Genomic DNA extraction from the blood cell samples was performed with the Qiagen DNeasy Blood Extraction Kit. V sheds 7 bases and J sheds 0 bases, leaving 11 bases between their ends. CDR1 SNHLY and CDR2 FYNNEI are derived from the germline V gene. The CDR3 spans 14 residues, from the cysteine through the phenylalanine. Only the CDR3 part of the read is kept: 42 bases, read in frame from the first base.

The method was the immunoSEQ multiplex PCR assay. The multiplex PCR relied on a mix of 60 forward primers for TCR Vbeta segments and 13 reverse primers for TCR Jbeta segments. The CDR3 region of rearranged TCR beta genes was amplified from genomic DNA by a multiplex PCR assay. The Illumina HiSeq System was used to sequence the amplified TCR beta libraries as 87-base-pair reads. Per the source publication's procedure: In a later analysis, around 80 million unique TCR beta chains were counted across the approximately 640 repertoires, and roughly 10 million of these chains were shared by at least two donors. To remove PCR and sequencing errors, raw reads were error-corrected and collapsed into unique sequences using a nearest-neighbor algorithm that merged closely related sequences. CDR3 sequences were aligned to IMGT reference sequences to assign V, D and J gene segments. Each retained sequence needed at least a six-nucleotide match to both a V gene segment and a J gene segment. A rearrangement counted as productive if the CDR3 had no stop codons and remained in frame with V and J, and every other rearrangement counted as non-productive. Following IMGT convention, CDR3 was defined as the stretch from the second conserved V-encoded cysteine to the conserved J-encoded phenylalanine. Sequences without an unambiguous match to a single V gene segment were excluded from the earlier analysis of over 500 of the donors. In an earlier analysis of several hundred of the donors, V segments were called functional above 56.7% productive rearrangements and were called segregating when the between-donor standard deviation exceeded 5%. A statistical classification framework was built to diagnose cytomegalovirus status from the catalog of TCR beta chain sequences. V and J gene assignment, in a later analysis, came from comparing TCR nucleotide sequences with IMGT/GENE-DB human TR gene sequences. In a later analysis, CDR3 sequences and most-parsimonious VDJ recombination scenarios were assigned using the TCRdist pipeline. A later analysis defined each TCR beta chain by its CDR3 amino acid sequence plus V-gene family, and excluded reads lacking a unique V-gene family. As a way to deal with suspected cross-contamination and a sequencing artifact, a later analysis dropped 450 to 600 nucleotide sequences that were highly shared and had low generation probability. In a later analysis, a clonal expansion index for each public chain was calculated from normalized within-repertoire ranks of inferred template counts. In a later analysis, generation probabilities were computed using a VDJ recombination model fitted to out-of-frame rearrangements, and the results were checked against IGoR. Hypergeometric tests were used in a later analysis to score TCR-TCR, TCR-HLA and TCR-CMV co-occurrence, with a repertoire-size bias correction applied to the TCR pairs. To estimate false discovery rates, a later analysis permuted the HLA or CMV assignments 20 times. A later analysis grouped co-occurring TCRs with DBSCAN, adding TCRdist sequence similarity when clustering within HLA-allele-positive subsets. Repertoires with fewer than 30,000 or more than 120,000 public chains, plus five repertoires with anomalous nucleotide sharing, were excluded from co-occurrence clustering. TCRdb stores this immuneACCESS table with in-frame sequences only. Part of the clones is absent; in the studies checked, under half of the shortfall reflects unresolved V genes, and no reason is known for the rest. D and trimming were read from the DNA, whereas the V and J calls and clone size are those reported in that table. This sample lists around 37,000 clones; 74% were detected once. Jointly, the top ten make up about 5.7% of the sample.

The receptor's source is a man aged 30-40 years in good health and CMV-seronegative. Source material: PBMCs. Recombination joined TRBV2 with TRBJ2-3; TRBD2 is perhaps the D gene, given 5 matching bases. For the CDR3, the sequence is CASKDSASTDTQYF. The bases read TGTGCCAGCAAGGATAGCGCTAGCACAGATACGCAGTATTTT.